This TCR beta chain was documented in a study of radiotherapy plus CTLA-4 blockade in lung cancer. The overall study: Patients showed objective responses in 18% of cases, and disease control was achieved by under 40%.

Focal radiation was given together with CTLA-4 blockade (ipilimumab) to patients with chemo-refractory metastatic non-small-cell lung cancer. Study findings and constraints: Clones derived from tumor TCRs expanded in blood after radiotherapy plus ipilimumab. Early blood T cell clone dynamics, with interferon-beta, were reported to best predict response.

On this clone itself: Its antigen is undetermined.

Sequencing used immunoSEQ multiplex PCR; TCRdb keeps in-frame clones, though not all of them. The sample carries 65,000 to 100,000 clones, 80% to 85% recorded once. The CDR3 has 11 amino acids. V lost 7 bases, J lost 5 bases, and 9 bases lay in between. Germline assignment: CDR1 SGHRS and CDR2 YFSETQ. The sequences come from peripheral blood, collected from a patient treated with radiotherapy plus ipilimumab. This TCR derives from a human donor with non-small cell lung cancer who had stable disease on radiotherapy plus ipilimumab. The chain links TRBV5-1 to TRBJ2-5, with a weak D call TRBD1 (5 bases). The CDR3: CASGAGETQYF. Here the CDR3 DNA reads TGCGCCAGCGGGGCAGGGGAGACCCAGTACTTC.